This passage covers 19 T cell receptor beta chains from one sample sequenced in a study of blood T cell repertoires in COVID-19. The assay was immunoSEQ multiplex PCR, and TCRdb's table has in-frame clones only and misses some. The sample has 150,000 to 160,000 clones, 91% seen once. What was sequenced was peripheral blood. These receptors all come from a man aged 45-60 years with acute or convalescent COVID-19.

The chain carries TRBV6-1 and TRBJ1-1, with 11 nucleotides matching TRBD1. With V trimmed by 3 bases and J by 5 bases, 5 bases remained unmatched. The CDR3 is 15 amino acids. Germline lookup yields CDR1 MNHNS and CDR2 SASEGT. The CDR3 here is CASSDGQGARTEAFF. CDR3 sequence (DNA): TGTGCCAGCAGTGATGGACAGGGGGCACGGACTGAAGCTTTCTTT.

The rearrangement joins TRBV7-9 to TRBJ2-2; possible D gene TRBD1, 6 bases. Germline V CDR1 and CDR2: SEHNR, FQNEAQ (reference sequence). V was trimmed by 3 bases and J by 5 bases, leaving 10 bases between them. The CDR3 length is 14 residues. CDR3 protein: CASSFKGVTGELFF. The CDR3 DNA sequence: TGTGCCAGCAGCTTTAAGGGGGTAACCGGGGAGCTGTTTTTT.

This chain links TRBV5-1 with TRBJ1-4; TRBD1 is a possible D gene (6 bases). This CDR3 is built from 15 residues. Trimming shortened V by 4 bases and J by 3 bases, and 13 bases separated the two germline ends. Germline CDR1 is SGHRS and CDR2 is YFSETQ. This chain's CDR3 is CASSLSGQPNEKLFF. As DNA, the CDR3 is TGCGCCAGCAGCCTGTCTGGACAGCCTAATGAAAAACTGTTTTTT.

The rearrangement links TRBV6-5 to TRBJ2-2, with 8 bases identical to TRBD1. This CDR3 comprises 14 residues. V lost 6 bases to trimming and J lost 5 bases; unmatched junction nucleotides: 5. Germline CDR1 reads MNHEY; CDR2 reads SVGAGI. The CDR3 loop is CASRGRQGTGELFF. CDR3 DNA: TGTGCCAGCAGGGGAAGACAGGGGACCGGGGAGCTGTTTTTT.

The CDR3 DNA is TGTGCCAGCAGGTTCACGGTTAGGGGCGGCTACACCTTC. This codes for CASRFTVRGGYTF. The gene calls are TRBV5-6 and TRBJ1-2; TRBD1 is a possible D gene (5 bases). Per the germline V gene, CDR1 is SGHDT and CDR2 is YYEEEE. The CDR3 consists of 13 residues. V shed 5 bases and J shed 8 bases, with 16 bases lying between them.

Here the CDR3 DNA reads TGTGCCAGCAGTCCGACTCAGAGCTCCTACAATGAGCAGTTCTTC. Protein sequence: CASSPTQSSYNEQFF. This chain connects TRBV6-6 to TRBJ2-1; D gene unclear. This CDR3 is 15 amino acids long. The germline V and J ends were trimmed by 5 bases and 0 bases, with 11 bases remaining between them. Per germline, CDR1 MNHNY and CDR2 SVGAGI (reference sequence).

J is TRBJ1-3 and V is TRBV10-3; D is perhaps TRBD1 (5 bases). The CDR3 loop spans 12 amino acids. The V end was cut by 6 bases, the J end by 2 bases, with 5 bases between. Germline values: CDR1 ENHRY, CDR2 SYGVKD. Here the CDR3 reads CAIRTAGNTIYF. In nucleotides, the CDR3 is TGTGCCATCAGGACAGCTGGAAACACCATATATTTT.

The CDR3, as DNA: TGTGCCATCAGTGATCTAGCGGGAGATCGTGGGGAGACCCAGTACTTC. Translating it yields CAISDLAGDRGETQYF. The chain combines TRBV10-3 with TRBJ2-5; 10 nucleotides line up with TRBD2. The CDR3 is 16 residues long. Looked up from germline, CDR1 is ENHRY and CDR2 is SYGVKD. Trimming removed 3 bases from V and 5 bases from J; junction bases left unmatched: 9.

The rearrangement joins TRBV6-1 to TRBJ2-5, with a weak D call TRBD1 (6 bases). Trimming stripped 4 bases from V and 4 bases from J, with 22 bases between. The CDR3 consists of 17 residues. The germline V gene encodes CDR1 MNHNS and CDR2 SASEGT. The CDR3 DNA follows: TGTGCCAGCAGTGTTAGCCTCAGGGGTGGGCGGTCAGAGACCCAGTACTTC. Its protein is CASSVSLRGGRSETQYF.

The CDR3 DNA reads TGTGCCAGCAGTTTATATACCCTCGGGACAGTCCTCTACGAGCAGTACTTC. Translation gives CASSLYTLGTVLYEQYF. V gene TRBV28 combines with J gene TRBJ2-7; 7 positions match TRBD1. The CDR3 spans 17 residues. V lost 1 base and J lost 3; bases outside the gene matches: 12. Germline CDR1 reads MDHEN; CDR2 reads SYDVKM.

Remarks on this clone: The same CDR3 can be traced to other DNA sequences in this sample. J is TRBJ2-5 and V is TRBV7-2; 7 nucleotides agree with TRBD2. The J segment lost 2 bases and the V segment lost 2 bases, leaving 2 bases of the junction unmatched. CDR1 SGHTA and CDR2 FQGNSA come from the germline V gene. The CDR3 has 14 residues. The CDR3 region has the DNA TGTGCCAGCAGCTTAACGGGGGGACAAGAGACCCAGTACTTC. It codes for CASSLTGGQETQYF. The variable domain in full, completed from reference TRBV7-2 and TRBJ2-5, reads GAGVSQSPSNKVTEKGKDVELRCDPISGHTALYWYRQSLGQGLEFLIYFQGNSAPDKSGLPSDRFSAERTGGSVSTLTIQRTQQEDSAVYLCASSLTGGQETQYFGPGTRLLVL.

The chain joins TRBV7-2 to TRBJ2-3; 8 nucleotides line up with TRBD2. Losses at the gene ends were 8 bases for V and 4 bases for J; bases not matched to a gene: 8. CDR3 length: 14 residues. CDR1 is SGHTA, CDR2 FQGNSA, per germline. Here the CDR3 reads CASGGGPGADTQYF. CDR3 bases: TGTGCCAGCGGCGGGGGGCCGGGGGCAGATACGCAGTATTTT.

The rearrangement uses TRBV28 and TRBJ2-7; TRBD1 matches at 7 bases. Germline values: CDR1 MDHEN, CDR2 SYDVKM. The CDR3 has 13 residues. V trimming: 2 bases; J trimming: 3 bases; junction bases outside the gene matches: 1. Here the CDR3 DNA reads TGTGCCAGCAGTTTAGCAGGGGGCTACGAGCAGTACGTC. This gives the protein CASSLAGGYEQYV.

The chain is built from TRBV5-4 and TRBJ2-2, with D maybe TRBD2 (5 bases). The germline gives CDR1 SGHNT, CDR2 YYREEE (reference sequence). Trimming removed 0 bases from V and 6 bases from J, with 9 bases in between. This CDR3 spans 14 amino acids. This CDR3 reads CASSLDRGAGELFF. CDR3 coding DNA: TGTGCCAGCAGCTTGGACCGGGGAGCCGGGGAGCTGTTTTTT.

The chain uses TRBV27 and TRBJ2-7, with D perhaps matching TRBD1 (7 bases). Trimming removed 5 bases at V and 2 bases at J, with 16 bases between. This CDR3 comprises 15 residues. CDR1 is MNHEY and CDR2 is SMNVEV in the germline V gene (reference sequence). The CDR3 sequence: CASSPQDRRAYEQYF. CDR3 nucleotides: TGTGCCAGCAGTCCCCAGGACAGGAGGGCCTACGAGCAGTACTTC.

V gene TRBV5-1 combines with J gene TRBJ2-6; D is ambiguous. V was pared by 6 bases and J by 1 base, with 11 bases between. Germline CDR1 is SGHRS and CDR2 is YFSETQ. The CDR3 consists of 15 residues. CDR3 amino acids: CASTSAGSGANVLTF. CDR3 nucleotides: TGCGCCAGCACCTCCGCAGGTTCTGGGGCCAACGTCCTGACTTTC.

J is TRBJ2-7 and V is TRBV27; 14 positions match TRBD2. The junction had 15 bases not matched to a gene; V was cut back by 5 bases and J by 0 bases. This CDR3 comprises 20 residues. Germline assignment: CDR1 MNHEY and CDR2 SMNVEV (reference sequence). Written as DNA, the CDR3 is TGTGCCAGCAGTCATTACACGTCCGGGACTAGCGGGAGAAGCTCCTACGAGCAGTACTTC. Translation: CASSHYTSGTSGRSSYEQYF.

The chain couples TRBV9 to TRBJ2-1; D gene unclear. The CDR3 runs to 14 residues. Trimming left V 0 bases short and J 6 bases short, with 10 bases between. The germline gives CDR1 SGDLS, CDR2 YYNGEE. The CDR3 is CASSVEWRRNEQFF. The CDR3, as DNA: TGTGCCAGCAGCGTAGAATGGCGGCGCAATGAGCAGTTCTTC.

J is TRBJ1-6 and V is TRBV9; possible D gene TRBD1, 5 bases. V was clipped by 3 bases and J by 8 bases, with 21 bases between them. The CDR3 sequence is 17 residues long. The germline V gene has CDR1 SGDLS and CDR2 YYNGEE. CDR3 DNA sequence: TGTGCCAGCAGCGAGGGGTGGGGACTCCGGGGCGATTCACCCCTCCACTTT. It yields the protein CASSEGWGLRGDSPLHF.